This is a list of T cell receptor beta chains from one sample in a study of beta chain features in type 1 diabetes. Here immunoSEQ multiplex PCR was the method, and the copy in TCRdb shows in-frame clones only, minus some. The data show 500,000 to 800,000 clones, with around 12% seen just once and about 0.11% held by the top ten. The specimen sequenced was naive CD4+ T cells from blood. These receptors all come from a man younger than 40 with type 1 diabetes. The CDR3 runs from the conserved cysteine through the conserved F or W. The D gene is left open where the match is weak. Clone sizes are given selectively: once, few, many, or a class where the clone is expanded.

-,TRBV7-9,TRBJ1-2,-,TGTGCCAGCAGCCCCGGCCCGGAGAGAAATGGCTACACCTTC,CASSPGPERNGYTF
-,TRBV7-9,TRBJ1-5,-,TGTGCCAGCAGCTTAGCGGGGGGCGAAATAGTTGGTCAGCCCCAGCATTTT,CASSLAGGEIVGQPQHF
few,TRBV5-4,TRBJ1-6,TRBD1,TGTGCCAGCAGCTACGACAGGGAATCACCCCTCCACTTT,CASSYDRESPLHF
-,TRBV6-5,TRBJ1-5,-,TGTGCCAGCAGTTACTCGATGGGGGCAGGTCAGCCCCAGCATTTT,CASSYSMGAGQPQHF
few,TRBV27,TRBJ1-6,-,TGTGCCAGCAGTTTTGAAGTTCGGCCGTCGGGGTCGGATTCACCCCTCCACTTT,CASSFEVRPSGSDSPLHF
-,TRBV19,TRBJ2-3,TRBD1,TGTGCCAGTAAAAACGGACAGGGCATCTCAGATACGCAGTATTTT,CASKNGQGISDTQYF
-,TRBV2,TRBJ1-5,-,TGTGCCAGCACACTGGACATAGGTAGCAATCAGCCCCAGCATTTT,CASTLDIGSNQPQHF
few,TRBV7-8,TRBJ2-3,-,TGTGCCAGCAGCTTAGATTCAGGGAGCACAGATACGCAGTATTTT,CASSLDSGSTDTQYF
few,TRBV9,TRBJ2-1,-,TGTGCCAGCAGCTCACAATACCATTCCTACAATGAGCAGTTCTTC,CASSSQYHSYNEQFF
-,TRBV18,TRBJ2-1,-,TGTGCCAGCTCTGCCGGCCTGATCCTAGGTAATGAGCAGTTCTTC,CASSAGLILGNEQFF
-,TRBV18,TRBJ2-2,-,TGTGCCAGCTCCCCACAGGTGAACACCGGGGAGCTGTTTTTT,CASSPQVNTGELFF
-,TRBV7-9,TRBJ1-2,TRBD1,TGTGCCAGCAGCTTAGGACAGGGGGCGCGCGGCTACACCTTC,CASSLGQGARGYTF
few,TRBV10-3,TRBJ1-1,-,TGTGCCATCCAGACAAGACCAGAGGACACTGAAGCTTTCTTT,CAIQTRPEDTEAFF
-,TRBV7-2,TRBJ2-3,-,TGTGCCAGCAGCTTACAGGGCACTAGCACAGATACGCAGTATTTT,CASSLQGTSTDTQYF
few,TRBV2,TRBJ2-5,TRBD1,TGTGCCAGCAGGGCCGGGACAGTAGAAGAGACCCAGTACTTC,CASRAGTVEETQYF
few,TRBV27,TRBJ2-7,TRBD1,TGTGCCAGCAGTTTAAAAGGACAGGGGGCGAACGAGCAGTACTTC,CASSLKGQGANEQYF
few,TRBV30,TRBJ2-1,-,TGTGCCTGGAGTATAGAAGGGGGACCCCACAATGAGCAGTTCTTC,CAWSIEGGPHNEQFF
few,TRBV18,TRBJ2-3,-,TGTGCCAGCTCCCCTCGACAGAGCACAGATACGCAGTATTTT,CASSPRQSTDTQYF
few,TRBV4-3,TRBJ2-1,TRBD2,TGCGCCAGCAGCCATGGGACTAGCGGGGGGGGTTCTAGTGGTGAGCAGTTCTTC,CASSHGTSGGGSSGEQFF
-,TRBV6-5,TRBJ2-7,-,TGTGCCAGCAGTTACCAACAGGGCGGCGAGCAGTACTTC,CASSYQQGGEQYF
few,TRBV30,TRBJ2-6,-,TGTGCCTCACAAATCTCTGGGGCCAACGTCCTGACTTTC,CASQISGANVLTF
few,TRBV2,TRBJ1-1,-,TGTGCCAGCAACGGGGATCCTCGGACTGAAGCTTTCTTT,CASNGDPRTEAFF
-,TRBV5-4,TRBJ2-5,-,TGTGCCAGCTCGAGTGAGGGGTGGGAGACCCAGTACTTC,CASSSEGWETQYF
few,TRBV6-5,TRBJ2-3,TRBD2,TGTGCCAGCAGTCAACTAGCGGGCGCAGATACGCAGTATTTT,CASSQLAGADTQYF
-,TRBV6-6,TRBJ2-1,-,TGTGCCAGCAGTCCCGGACAGTTTAATGAGCAGTTCTTC,CASSPGQFNEQFF
few,TRBV7-9,TRBJ2-5,-,TGTGCCAGCAGCCTCTCGACTAGTCTTGATTCACGGGAGACCCAGTACTTC,CASSLSTSLDSRETQYF
few,TRBV5-6,TRBJ2-5,-,TGTGCCAGCAGCTTTCGGTGGGGTCAAGAGACCCAGTACTTC,CASSFRWGQETQYF
-,TRBV20-1,TRBJ2-7,-,TGCAGTGCTAGAGGTACGGGACAGCAGTACTTC,CSARGTGQQYF
few,TRBV9,TRBJ2-1,-,TGTGCCAGCGAACTCCCTCCGGGACCTTACAATGAGCAGTTCTTC,CASELPPGPYNEQFF
few,TRBV20-1,TRBJ2-7,-,TGCAGTGCCCGCCGGGATGGCGAGCAGTACTTC,CSARRDGEQYF
few,TRBV30,TRBJ1-5,-,TGTGCCTGGAGTCAGGGACGGCACAATCAGCCCCAGCATTTT,CAWSQGRHNQPQHF
-,TRBV6-1,TRBJ2-7,TRBD1,TGTGCCAGCAGTGAACCCGGACAGGGTGGGGACGAGCAGTACTTC,CASSEPGQGGDEQYF
few,TRBV6-5,TRBJ2-7,-,TGTGCCAGCAGTTACTTAATACAGGGCTCCTACGAGCAGTACTTC,CASSYLIQGSYEQYF
-,TRBV13,TRBJ1-5,TRBD1,TGTGCCAGCAGCTTCGGGACAGGGAAGGATCAGCCCCAGCATTTT,CASSFGTGKDQPQHF
few,TRBV6-5,TRBJ1-2,TRBD1,TGTGCCAGCAGTTACTCGACAGGGTCGCGTGGCTACACCTTC,CASSYSTGSRGYTF
few,TRBV7-9,TRBJ2-2,TRBD1,TGTGCCAGCAGCCTCGTCGACAGGGTCGCCGGGGAGCTGTTTTTT,CASSLVDRVAGELFF
-,TRBV28,TRBJ1-2,TRBD1,TGTGCCAGCGGTTCCCCAGACAGGGGCCTTTCCTATTTC,CASGSPDRGLSYF
few,TRBV10-3,TRBJ2-3,TRBD2,TGTGCCATCACGACTAGCGGGGGGGATACGCAGTATTTT,CAITTSGGDTQYF
-,TRBV29-1,TRBJ2-2,TRBD1,TGCAGCGGGCGGACAGGGGGTGACACCGGGGAGCTGTTTTTT,CSGRTGGDTGELFF
once,TRBV30,TRBJ2-7,TRBD2,TGTGCCTGCTCGGGGGGTTTGAGCGTCGAGCAGTACTTC,CACSGGLSVEQYF
-,TRBV5-6,TRBJ2-7,-,TGTGCCAGCAGCTTTGGGCGCGACAAGCAGTACTTC,CASSFGRDKQYF
-,TRBV12-5,TRBJ1-6,-,TGTGCTAGTGGGGGTGGCACAGGTCCTTCACCCCTCCACTTT,CASGGGTGPSPLHF
-,TRBV7-9,TRBJ2-7,TRBD1,TGTGCCAGCAGTCAAACCGGGACAGGGGTCTACGAGCAGTACTTC,CASSQTGTGVYEQYF
-,TRBV6-1,TRBJ2-3,-,TGTGCCAGCATTTTCAGACAGAGCCGCACAGATACGCAGTATTTT,CASIFRQSRTDTQYF
-,TRBV6-5,TRBJ2-3,-,TGTGCCAGCAGTTACTTTTACGGGGGCACAGATACGCAGTATTTT,CASSYFYGGTDTQYF
-,TRBV25-1,TRBJ2-3,TRBD2,TGTGCCAGCAGTGACTCTAGCGGGACAGATACGCAGTATTTT,CASSDSSGTDTQYF
-,TRBV19,TRBJ1-1,-,TGTGCCAGTAGTAAGTCTGGGACTGAAGCTTTCTTT,CASSKSGTEAFF
few,TRBV6-5,TRBJ1-1,-,TGTGCCAGCAGTTACTCGATAACGGTGGACACTGAAGCTTTCTTT,CASSYSITVDTEAFF